This is a list of T cell receptor beta chains from one sample in a study of blood T cell repertoires in COVID-19. Data came from immunoSEQ multiplex PCR; TCRdb stores just in-frame clones and leaves some out. This table holds around 110,000 clones, just under 80% found once. Sequenced sample: peripheral blood. The receptor source for this set is a man between 60 and 70 years old with active or convalescent COVID-19. Both conserved end residues are part of each CDR3. D genes are given only for firm matches. The size entry is marked missing in some rows and otherwise reads once, few, many or a size class.

D gene: NA; J gene: TRBJ1-3; clone size: once; V gene: TRBV13; CDR3 protein: CASSLGQRLSGNTIYF; CDR3 DNA: TGTGCCAGCAGCTTAGGCCAGAGACTCTCTGGAAACACCATATATTTT
D gene: NA; J gene: TRBJ1-2; clone size: once; V gene: TRBV6-5; CDR3 protein: CASSYSTRTLSHGYTF; CDR3 DNA: TGTGCCAGCAGTTACTCGACCAGGACACTATCACATGGCTACACCTTC
D gene: TRBD2; J gene: TRBJ2-3; clone size: NA; V gene: TRBV7-3; CDR3 protein: CASSLVRSGKGTDTQYF; CDR3 DNA: TGTGCCAGCAGCTTAGTGAGAAGCGGGAAAGGAACAGATACGCAGTATTTT
D gene: TRBD2; J gene: TRBJ2-2; clone size: few; V gene: TRBV5-4; CDR3 protein: CASSLEGLAGTGELFF; CDR3 DNA: TGTGCCAGCAGCTTGGAGGGACTAGCGGGAACCGGGGAGCTGTTTTTT
D gene: TRBD2; J gene: TRBJ2-7; clone size: once; V gene: TRBV7-2; CDR3 protein: CASSFLGRGGYEQYF; CDR3 DNA: TGTGCCAGCAGCTTTCTGGGTCGCGGGGGATACGAGCAGTACTTC
D gene: NA; J gene: TRBJ2-5; clone size: NA; V gene: TRBV2; CDR3 protein: CATRRGTLSRETQYF; CDR3 DNA: TGTGCCACTCGACGGGGGACCCTCAGCAGGGAGACCCAGTACTTC
D gene: TRBD2; J gene: TRBJ2-5; clone size: NA; V gene: TRBV3-1/TRBV3-2; CDR3 protein: CASKASGLKETQYF; CDR3 DNA: TGTGCCAGCAAAGCTAGCGGATTAAAAGAGACCCAGTACTTC
D gene: NA; J gene: TRBJ2-1; clone size: NA; V gene: TRBV30; CDR3 protein: CAWSRRRGGNEQFF; CDR3 DNA: TGTGCCTGGAGCCGGAGGCGGGGTGGGAATGAGCAGTTCTTC
D gene: TRBD1; J gene: TRBJ2-1; clone size: NA; V gene: TRBV2; CDR3 protein: CASSLLDRANEQFF; CDR3 DNA: TGTGCCAGCAGCCTGCTGGACAGGGCAAATGAGCAGTTCTTC
D gene: NA; J gene: TRBJ2-1; clone size: NA; V gene: TRBV7-3; CDR3 protein: CASSFGRALSGGNEQFF; CDR3 DNA: TGTGCCAGCAGCTTCGGCCGGGCCCTCAGCGGAGGCAATGAGCAGTTCTTC
D gene: NA; J gene: TRBJ2-1; clone size: NA; V gene: TRBV27; CDR3 protein: CASRSGGNEQFF; CDR3 DNA: TGTGCCAGCAGGTCGGGTGGCAATGAGCAGTTCTTC
D gene: NA; J gene: TRBJ1-2; clone size: NA; V gene: TRBV4-1; CDR3 protein: CASSGRRKRGYGYTF; CDR3 DNA: TGCGCCAGCAGTGGTCGTCGTAAGCGGGGCTATGGCTACACCTTC
D gene: TRBD2; J gene: TRBJ2-1; clone size: NA; V gene: TRBV29-1; CDR3 protein: CSVPLAGGRWGNEQFF; CDR3 DNA: TGCAGCGTTCCACTAGCGGGAGGCCGGTGGGGAAATGAGCAGTTCTTC
D gene: TRBD1; J gene: TRBJ1-3; clone size: NA; V gene: TRBV7-2; CDR3 protein: CASSPQGDGNTIYF; CDR3 DNA: TGTGCCAGCAGCCCCCAGGGGGACGGAAACACCATATATTTT
D gene: NA; J gene: TRBJ1-6; clone size: NA; V gene: TRBV18; CDR3 protein: CASSESTGYNSPLHF; CDR3 DNA: TGTGCCAGCTCAGAATCGACGGGCTATAATTCACCCCTCCACTTT
D gene: TRBD2; J gene: TRBJ2-3; clone size: NA; V gene: TRBV4-3; CDR3 protein: CASSQLAGGINTQYF; CDR3 DNA: TGCGCCAGCAGCCAGTTAGCGGGAGGGATAAATACGCAGTATTTT
D gene: NA; J gene: TRBJ2-2; clone size: NA; V gene: TRBV7-2; CDR3 protein: CASSLMSTNTGELFF; CDR3 DNA: TGTGCCAGCAGCTTAATGAGTACGAACACCGGGGAGCTGTTTTTT
D gene: TRBD2; J gene: TRBJ2-1; clone size: few; V gene: TRBV4-1; CDR3 protein: CASSQEGTSGSSYNEQFF; CDR3 DNA: TGCGCCAGCAGCCAAGAGGGGACTAGCGGGAGCTCCTACAATGAGCAGTTCTTC
D gene: NA; J gene: TRBJ1-3; clone size: NA; V gene: TRBV9; CDR3 protein: CASSPQDSGNTIYF; CDR3 DNA: TGTGCCAGCAGCCCGCAGGACTCTGGAAACACCATATATTTT
D gene: TRBD2; J gene: TRBJ2-5; clone size: NA; V gene: TRBV20-1; CDR3 protein: CSASDGGRETQYF; CDR3 DNA: TGCAGTGCTAGTGACGGGGGGAGAGAGACCCAGTACTTC
D gene: NA; J gene: TRBJ1-4; clone size: NA; V gene: TRBV27; CDR3 protein: CASSSGGTLSEKLFF; CDR3 DNA: TGTGCCAGCAGTTCGGGGGGAACTCTCAGTGAAAAACTGTTTTTT
D gene: TRBD2; J gene: TRBJ2-5; clone size: NA; V gene: TRBV9; CDR3 protein: CASSPSGALAETQYF; CDR3 DNA: TGTGCCAGCAGCCCGAGCGGGGCCCTGGCAGAGACCCAGTACTTC
D gene: NA; J gene: TRBJ1-1; clone size: few; V gene: TRBV7-3; CDR3 protein: CASSLSRSTEAFF; CDR3 DNA: TGTGCCAGCAGCTTATCGAGATCCACTGAAGCTTTCTTT
D gene: TRBD2; J gene: TRBJ2-1; clone size: NA; V gene: TRBV5-4; CDR3 protein: CASILAGGNEQFF; CDR3 DNA: TGTGCCAGCATCCTAGCGGGAGGGAATGAGCAGTTCTTC
D gene: NA; J gene: TRBJ2-3; clone size: NA; V gene: TRBV5-4; CDR3 protein: CATRRVGADTQYF; CDR3 DNA: TGTGCCACCCGCAGGGTAGGGGCAGATACGCAGTATTTT
D gene: NA; J gene: TRBJ1-1; clone size: NA; V gene: TRBV23-1; CDR3 protein: CASSQSDTEAFF; CDR3 DNA: TGCGCCAGCAGTCAATCCGACACCGAAGCTTTCTTT
D gene: TRBD1; J gene: TRBJ1-2; clone size: NA; V gene: TRBV6-4; CDR3 protein: CASRDRGRGGYTF; CDR3 DNA: TGTGCCAGCAGGGACAGGGGGCGAGGTGGCTACACCTTC
D gene: TRBD1; J gene: TRBJ2-6; clone size: NA; V gene: TRBV2; CDR3 protein: CASSENRGSGANVLTF; CDR3 DNA: TGTGCCAGCAGTGAAAACAGGGGCTCTGGGGCCAACGTCCTGACTTTC
D gene: TRBD1; J gene: TRBJ2-2; clone size: many; V gene: TRBV13; CDR3 protein: CASSFGDRNTGELFF; CDR3 DNA: TGTGCCAGCAGCTTCGGGGACAGGAACACCGGGGAGCTGTTTTTT
D gene: TRBD1; J gene: TRBJ2-2; clone size: NA; V gene: TRBV29-1; CDR3 protein: CSAPKGGLVSGELFF; CDR3 DNA: TGCAGCGCCCCGAAAGGGGGCTTGGTATCCGGGGAGCTGTTTTTT
D gene: NA; J gene: TRBJ1-4; clone size: NA; V gene: TRBV9; CDR3 protein: CASSPSVVEKLFF; CDR3 DNA: TGTGCCAGCAGCCCCTCCGTAGTTGAAAAACTGTTTTTT